This T cell receptor (beta chain) is drawn from a study of graft-versus-host responses after intestinal transplantation. Background on the study: Those transplanted obtained multivisceral, liver-intestinal, or isolated intestinal grafts. Anti-thymocyte globulin was used for induction in all recipients, who then took tacrolimus and steroids for two to four years.

Intraepithelial and lamina propria lymphocytes were released after the graft tissue was processed. With V trimmed by 6 bases and J by 4 bases, 8 bases remained unmatched. The CDR3 is 14 residues long. CDR1 and CDR2 from the germline V gene are LNHNV and YYDKDF (reference sequence). Study-wide findings and caveats: Investigators detected GvH clones in recipient marrow, with some emerging earlier in ileum or blood.

As concerns this clone: Antigen: not known.

This table comes from immunoSEQ multiplex PCR, and its TCRdb copy is limited to in-frame clones, with some not included. The table lists about 29,000 clones, around 80% of them singletons, with roughly 3.2% in the top ten. This material consisted of ileum tissue, taken 98 days after intestinal transplantation. V usage is TRBV15 and J usage is TRBJ2-5; 7 positions agree with TRBD1. This receptor was identified in a human patient who received an intestinal transplant, so some T cells may come from the graft donor. CDR3 sequence reads: CATRVWAGGETQYF. The CDR3 DNA reads TGTGCCACCAGAGTTTGGGCAGGGGGAGAGACCCAGTACTTC. Full variable domain (remainder filled in from reference TRBV15 and TRBJ2-5): DAMVIQNPRYQVTQFGKPVTLSCSQTLNHNVMYWYQQKSSQAPKLLFHYYDKDFNNEADTPDNFQSRRPNTSFCFLDIRSPGLGDTAMYLCATRVWAGGETQYFGPGTRLLVL.